What follows is one T cell receptor (beta chain) and its context. Germline V gene sequence: CDR1 KGHDR, CDR2 SFDVKD. V was shortened by 3 bases and J by 6 bases, with 14 bases between the two germline ends. The CDR3 runs to 15 residues. A quantity of about 0.5 to 1 ug RNA underwent reverse transcription using random hexamers. Coverage of TCR beta CDR3 amplification by immunoSEQ multiplex PCR extended to 54 Vbeta and 13 Jbeta. One entry per CDR3 protein, called by TCRdb with MiXCR from the immunoSEQ multiplex PCR reads. The table includes some 220,000 distinct CDR3 sequences, roughly 96% detected once. The entry originates in a study of CD8 T cells in Susac syndrome.

This clonotype originated in a human donor with multiple sclerosis. The specimen sequenced was CD4+ T cells from PBMCs. The rearrangement uses TRBV24-1 and TRBJ2-1, with D maybe TRBD2 (6 bases). The CDR3 here is CATSDPLGGTNEQFF. The CDR3 bases are TGTGCCACCAGTGATCCTCTGGGGGGTACCAATGAGCAGTTCTTC.